This is a list of T cell receptor beta chains from one sample in a study of cytomegalovirus exposure and HLA in healthy donors. Assay used: immunoSEQ multiplex PCR; TCRdb lists only in-frame clones, some missing. Of about 64,000 clones listed, around 72% are singletons. The sample consisted of PBMCs. The receptors shown here come from a male donor in good health and CMV-seropositive. The CDR3 runs from the conserved cysteine through the conserved F or W. A D gene is named only where the DNA matches it firmly. The listing skips clone size in some rows; elsewhere it reads once, few, many or a size class.

TRBV6-1,TRBD1,few,TRBJ1-3,15,CASRLKQGEGNTIYF,TGTGCCAGCAGGCTCAAGCAGGGGGAAGGAAACACCATATATTTT
TRBV7-9,TRBD1,-,TRBJ2-5,14,CASRRETGEETQYF,TGTGCCAGCAGACGGGAAACAGGGGAAGAGACCCAGTACTTC
TRBV6-5,-,-,TRBJ2-7,13,CASRQGQLYEQYF,TGTGCCAGCAGACAGGGACAACTCTACGAGCAGTACTTC
TRBV15,-,-,TRBJ2-5,14,CATSRVQGGETQYF,TGTGCCACCAGCAGAGTTCAGGGGGGAGAGACCCAGTACTTC
TRBV27,-,-,TRBJ1-1,16,CASSLTGRGVNTEAFF,TGTGCCAGCAGCCTTACAGGGCGGGGGGTGAACACTGAAGCTTTCTTT
TRBV10-1,TRBD2,few,TRBJ2-5,13,CASSESRGGSQYF,TGCGCCAGCAGTGAGTCTAGGGGAGGGTCCCAGTACTTC
TRBV4-2,TRBD1,-,TRBJ1-2,15,CASSQETGGDYGYTF,TGTGCCAGCAGCCAAGAGACAGGGGGTGACTATGGCTACACCTTC
TRBV18,TRBD2,-,TRBJ2-5,15,CASSTSLAFQETQYF,TGTGCCAGCTCAACGTCACTAGCGTTCCAAGAGACCCAGTACTTC
TRBV5-5,-,once,TRBJ1-2,16,CASSPGNPQGRYGYTF,TGTGCCAGCAGCCCCGGGAACCCCCAGGGGCGGTACGGCTACACCTTC
TRBV7-9,TRBD1,-,TRBJ1-1,15,CASSLGFRDREEAFF,TGTGCCAGCAGCTTAGGTTTCCGGGACAGGGAAGAAGCTTTCTTT
TRBV19,-,-,TRBJ2-1,13,CASSIRVGNEQFF,TGTGCCAGTAGTATCAGGGTCGGGAATGAGCAGTTCTTC
TRBV7-9,-,-,TRBJ2-5,14,CASSSTGTQETQYF,TGTGCCAGCAGCTCCACCGGGACACAAGAGACCCAGTACTTC
TRBV10-2,TRBD2,-,TRBJ2-2,15,CASSWTSVNTGELFF,TGCGCCAGCAGTTGGACTAGCGTTAACACCGGGGAGCTGTTTTTT
TRBV21-1,-,few,TRBJ1-1,13,CASTRGHSGNPFF,TGTGCCAGCACGAGAGGCCACTCCGGAAATCCTTTCTTT
TRBV6-5,TRBD1,few,TRBJ1-4,14,CASRAGTGREKLFF,TGTGCCAGCAGAGCCGGGACAGGTCGTGAAAAACTGTTTTTT
TRBV7-3,TRBD2,-,TRBJ2-1,16,CASSRMTGLAGNEQFF,TGTGCCAGCAGCCGAATGACGGGACTAGCAGGCAATGAGCAGTTCTTC
TRBV6-1,-,few,TRBJ1-2,14,CASTPTSGKLGYTF,TGTGCCAGCACGCCGACCTCAGGGAAGCTTGGCTACACCTTC
TRBV29-1,TRBD1,-,TRBJ2-7,14,CSIQGRGGGYEQYF,TGCAGCATCCAAGGAAGAGGGGGCGGGTACGAGCAGTACTTC
TRBV30,TRBD1,-,TRBJ1-1,16,CAWSPHPGQANAEAFF,TGTGCCTGGAGCCCACACCCGGGACAGGCGAACGCTGAAGCTTTCTTT
TRBV27,-,-,TRBJ2-7,14,CASSTTDSSYEQYF,TGTGCCAGCAGCACCACGGACAGTTCCTACGAGCAGTACTTC
TRBV7-9,-,-,TRBJ2-2,14,CASSDTGYTGELFF,TGTGCCAGCAGCGATACAGGTTACACCGGGGAGCTGTTTTTT
TRBV7-7,-,-,TRBJ2-3,15,CASSLGGGGADTQYF,TGTGCCAGCAGCTTAGGGGGAGGAGGCGCAGATACGCAGTATTTT
TRBV6-1,-,-,TRBJ1-6,14,CASRSTEYNSPLHF,TGTGCCAGCAGAAGCACTGAATATAATTCACCCCTCCACTTT
TRBV27,-,few,TRBJ2-3,15,CASSLLASKTDTQYF,TGTGCCAGCAGTTTATTGGCCAGTAAGACAGATACGCAGTATTTT
TRBV7-9,-,-,TRBJ1-2,16,CASSSLRGEANYGYTF,TGTGCCAGCAGCTCCCTCCGGGGGGAAGCTAACTATGGCTACACCTTC
TRBV5-1,-,-,TRBJ1-6,12,CASRTGNSPLHF,TGCGCCAGCAGAACAGGGAATTCACCCCTCCACTTT
TRBV6-5,-,-,TRBJ1-3,14,CASSFGVSGNTIYF,TGTGCCAGCAGTTTTGGAGTCTCTGGAAACACCATATATTTT
TRBV10-3,-,once,TRBJ2-3,11,CAISEANTQYF,TGTGCCATCAGTGAGGCGAATACGCAGTATTTT
TRBV11-2,TRBD2,few,TRBJ2-7,16,CASSLGGLAVPYEQYF,TGTGCCAGCAGCTTAGGGGGACTAGCGGTTCCCTACGAGCAGTACTTC
TRBV30,TRBD2,-,TRBJ2-3,18,CAWSGAGFSAGPTDTQYF,TGTGCCTGGAGTGGCGCGGGCTTTTCAGCGGGACCCACAGATACGCAGTATTTT
TRBV2,-,-,TRBJ1-4,13,CASSRQGSEKLFF,TGTGCCAGCAGTAGGCAGGGTTCCGAAAAACTGTTTTTT
TRBV5-4,TRBD2,-,TRBJ2-7,14,CASSGGLANYEQYF,TGTGCCAGCAGCGGGGGACTAGCGAACTACGAGCAGTACTTC
TRBV27,-,-,TRBJ2-1,16,CASSLRGLSSYNEQFF,TGTGCCAGCAGTTTAAGGGGCCTAAGCTCCTACAATGAGCAGTTCTTC
TRBV18,TRBD2,-,TRBJ2-2,16,CASSPRGLVPTGELFF,TGTGCCAGCTCACCACGAGGACTAGTTCCCACCGGGGAGCTGTTTTTT
TRBV19,TRBD1,-,TRBJ2-1,16,CASTLGPGGRNNEQFF,TGTGCCAGTACCCTGGGCCCAGGGGGCAGGAACAATGAGCAGTTCTTC
TRBV18,TRBD1,-,TRBJ1-6,17,CASSPWEPGTGVSPLHF,TGTGCCAGCTCACCATGGGAGCCCGGGACAGGGGTTTCACCCCTCCACTTT
TRBV10-3,-,-,TRBJ1-2,15,CATKNEGGTNYGYTF,TGTGCCACAAAAAACGAGGGAGGGACTAACTATGGCTACACCTTC
TRBV6-1,TRBD2,once,TRBJ2-7,14,CASRKTSGMGEQYF,TGTGCCAGCAGGAAGACTAGCGGGATGGGGGAGCAGTACTTC
TRBV5-8,TRBD1,once,TRBJ1-2,14,CASSIRTGGPGYTF,TGTGCCAGCAGCATTAGAACAGGGGGCCCTGGCTACACCTTC
TRBV7-9,-,-,TRBJ1-2,15,CSSSSLPRRGYGYTF,TGTTCCAGCAGCTCCCTACCACGGAGGGGCTATGGCTACACCTTC
TRBV4-2,TRBD1,-,TRBJ1-2,15,CASSQAPGGSYGYTF,TGTGCCAGCAGCCAAGCGCCAGGGGGGTCCTATGGCTACACCTTC
TRBV14,TRBD2,-,TRBJ2-3,16,CASSLGVLAAGDTQYF,TGTGCCAGCAGCCTAGGTGTACTAGCGGCAGGGGATACGCAGTATTTT
TRBV4-3,-,-,TRBJ2-7,15,CASSQDLGGRYEQYF,TGCGCCAGCAGCCAAGATTTAGGAGGTCGCTACGAGCAGTACTTC